The sample holds a few counts of the clone carrying this T cell receptor (beta chain). The antigen remains unidentified. The data were produced by immunoSEQ multiplex PCR, yet TCRdb's version contains in-frame clones alone and is incomplete. Of roughly 30,000 clones listed, 70% to 90% are singletons. This specimen comes from a study of T cells in localized non-small cell lung cancer. The study, taken as a whole, reports: Greater blood T cell density accompanied longer overall survival. Heterogeneity cannot be ruled out, as sequencing used one tumor region only. Adjacent uninvolved lung had the highest clonality, suggesting focused antigen responses. Among the top 100 tumor clones, a median approximately 60 appeared in adjacent lung.

The source was peripheral blood mononuclear cells, collected before any cancer treatment. The TCR comes from a woman aged 40-75 years with stage III lung adenocarcinoma.

CDR3 residues: CASSLKLRLSRVESYEQYF. CDR3 nucleotide sequence: TGTGCCAGCAGTTTAAAGCTCCGGTTGAGCAGGGTTGAATCCTACGAGCAGTACTTC. The rearrangement links TRBV28 to TRBJ2-7; D is perhaps TRBD1 (5 bases). V lost 2 bases and J lost 1, with 24 bases in between. Germline V lookup: CDR1 MDHEN, CDR2 SYDVKM. This CDR3 region has 19 residues.